Presented here are 21 T cell receptor beta chains from one specimen sequenced in a study of T cells in Graves' hyperthyroidism and ophthalmopathy. What was amplified from RNA transcripts were TCR beta CDR3 regions. First-round RT-PCR targeting the TCR CDR3 was performed with the HTBI primer set. TCRdb re-called the multiplex PCR reads through MiXCR, storing one row per CDR3 protein. The sample has 250,000 to 300,000 distinct CDR3 sequences; approximately 12% are singletons. The sequencing input was blood. These receptors were collected from a woman between 25 and 40 years old with Graves' hyperthyroidism that later progressed to Graves' ophthalmopathy.

The table lists this clonotype with a few counts. V and J are TRBV27 and TRBJ2-2, with 8 positions matching TRBD2. The V segment lost 5 bases and the J segment 7 bases; nucleotides outside the gene matches: 0. The CDR3 totals 12 residues. Germline loops: CDR1 MNHEY, CDR2 SMNVEV (reference sequence). Here the CDR3 DNA reads TGTGCCAGCAGTACTAGCGGCGGGGAGCTGTTTTTT. It encodes CASSTSGGELFF.

This clonotype was seen many times. The chain employs TRBV18 and TRBJ1-5, with TRBD1 matching 7 bases. The CDR3 has 16 residues. Germline loops: CDR1 KGHSH, CDR2 LQKENI. The V segment lost 2 bases and the J segment 1 base; nucleotides outside the gene matches: 5. This chain's CDR3 is CASSPSGQFSNQPQHF. The CDR3 DNA sequence: TGTGCCAGCTCACCATCGGGACAGTTCAGCAATCAGCCCCAGCATTTT.

This clonotype occurred many times. The chain employs TRBV20-1 and TRBJ2-7; a weak D match, TRBD1 (6 bases). The CDR3 contains 16 residues. Per the germline V gene, CDR1 is DFQATT and CDR2 is SNEGSKA (reference sequence). V was clipped by 5 bases and J by 4 bases, with 24 bases between them. The CDR3 here is CSAYFLQGKMGYEQYF. For the CDR3, the DNA is TGCAGTGCTTATTTTCTACAGGGAAAAATGGGTTACGAGCAGTACTTC.

In this sample, this clonotype turned up many times. This chain joins TRBV7-9 and TRBJ1-1, with a possible D match to TRBD1 (6 bases). CDR3 length: 15 amino acids. V lost 0 bases and J 3 bases, leaving 11 bases between the germline ends. Germline V CDR1 and CDR2: SEHNR, FQNEAQ (reference sequence). This chain's CDR3 is CASSLAGGGYTEAFF. CDR3 in DNA: TGTGCCAGCAGCTTAGCGGGAGGGGGATACACTGAAGCTTTCTTT.

CDR3 in DNA: TGTGCCAGCAGCCGATCACTAGGTTGGGATACGCAGTATTTT. Translating it yields CASSRSLGWDTQYF. This sequence joins TRBV7-9 and TRBJ2-3; D may be TRBD2 (5 bases). The CDR3 is 14 amino acids. Germline V gene lookup returns CDR1 SEHNR and CDR2 FQNEAQ (reference sequence). Trimming pared 5 bases from V and 6 bases from J, leaving 15 bases between.

This clonotype was seen at least ten times. The chain recombines TRBV20-1 with TRBJ1-5; D gene ambiguous. This CDR3 is built from 14 residues. V lost 0 bases and J 4 bases, leaving 10 bases between the germline ends. The germline CDR1 and CDR2 sequences are DFQATT and SNEGSKA (reference sequence). The CDR3 nucleotides read TGCAGTGCTAGAGATGCCCCTGTGAATCAGCCCCAGCATTTT. This codes for CSARDAPVNQPQHF.

This clonotype was observed a few times. V and J are TRBV28 and TRBJ1-5; TRBD1 might be the D (5 bases). Deletions cut 6 bases from V and 5 bases from J, with 14 bases between. The germline V gene encodes CDR1 MDHEN and CDR2 SYDVKM. The CDR3 is 14 residues long. CDR3: CASRRGPGDQPQHF. CDR3 DNA sequence: TGTGCCAGCAGGAGGGGTCCAGGAGATCAGCCCCAGCATTTT.

This clonotype came up many times. The V and J genes are TRBV20-1 and TRBJ2-7; D is perhaps TRBD2 (7 bases). Germline CDR1 DFQATT, CDR2 SNEGSKA (reference sequence). V gave up 5 bases and J gave up 3 bases, with 20 bases separating them. The CDR3 has 15 amino acids. The CDR3 region is CSAGPPGRGGYEQYF. CDR3 DNA sequence: TGCAGTGCTGGACCCCCCGGAAGGGGGGGCTACGAGCAGTACTTC.

In this sample, this clonotype turned up many times. The chain joins TRBV29-1 to TRBJ2-7; 7 bases align to TRBD1. There are 13 residues in the CDR3. The V gene end was trimmed by 7 bases and the J gene end by 2 bases; junction bases not matched to a gene: 8. The V gene's germline CDR1 is SQVTM and CDR2 ANQGSEA. The CDR3 DNA is TGCAGCGCGGCAGAGGGGGCAGCCTACGAGCAGTACTTC. Amino acids: CSAAEGAAYEQYF.

This clonotype was seen at least ten times. The chain has TRBV7-9 and TRBJ2-7; possible D gene TRBD2, 5 bases. The V gene's germline CDR1 is SEHNR and CDR2 FQNEAQ (reference sequence). The CDR3 totals 13 residues. V lost 7 bases and J lost 5, with 15 bases in between. CDR3 residues: CASTDPHGDEQYF. The CDR3 region has the DNA TGTGCCAGCACCGACCCCCACGGGGACGAGCAGTACTTC.

In its sample, this clonotype was seen many times. This rearrangement joins TRBV7-9 to TRBJ2-1; D unclear. This CDR3 comprises 13 residues. The germline gives CDR1 SEHNR, CDR2 FQNEAQ (reference sequence). V gave up 1 base and J gave up 6 bases, with 7 bases separating them. CDR3 sequence (DNA): TGTGCCAGCAGCTTAGACGTAACCAATGAGCAGTTCTTC. Its translation is CASSLDVTNEQFF. Variable domain in full (rest from reference TRBV7-9 and TRBJ2-1): DTGVSQNPRHKITKRGQNVTFRCDPISEHNRLYWYRQTLGQGPEFLTYFQNEAQLEKSRLLSDRFSAERPKGSFSTLEIQRTEQGDSAMYLCASSLDVTNEQFFGPGTRLTVL.

This clonotype has a count of ten or more. In DNA form, the CDR3 reads TGTGCCAGCAGCGTAGAGGACACCGGGGAGCTGTTTTTT. Translating gives CASSVEDTGELFF. V is TRBV9 and J is TRBJ2-2, with unresolved D. The CDR3 consists of 13 residues. V was shortened by 0 bases and J by 3 bases, with 3 bases between the two germline ends. Germline loops: CDR1 SGDLS, CDR2 YYNGEE.

This clonotype turned up a few times. The gene calls are TRBV7-9 and TRBJ2-7; a weak D match, TRBD2 (6 bases). The CDR3 is 18 amino acids. Germline CDR1 reads SEHNR; CDR2 reads FQNEAQ (reference sequence). V lost 5 bases, J lost 3 bases, and 26 bases lay in between. CDR3 loop: CASSHYGRDFKTLYEQYF. CDR3 sequence (DNA): TGTGCCAGCAGCCATTACGGCCGGGACTTCAAAACCCTCTACGAGCAGTACTTC.

The chain joins TRBV5-6 to TRBJ2-5; D perhaps matches TRBD2 (7 bases). The germline CDR1 and CDR2 sequences are SGHDT and YYEEEE. Trimming took off 3 bases at V and 5 bases at J, with 23 bases between the two ends. The CDR3 contains 17 residues. CDR3 sequence: CASSYVEDGGLGETQYF. CDR3 nucleotides: TGTGCCAGCAGCTATGTCGAGGACGGGGGGCTTGGGGAGACCCAGTACTTC.

At least ten counts were recorded for this clonotype. This chain uses TRBV27 with TRBJ2-3; weak D call: TRBD1 (6 bases). Per germline, CDR1 MNHEY and CDR2 SMNVEV (reference sequence). Trimming removed 7 bases at V and 0 bases at J, with 17 bases between. This CDR3 comprises 16 residues. The DNA of the CDR3 is TGTGCCAGCACCGTAGACAGGTCCGCTAGCACAGATACGCAGTATTTT. This gives the protein CASTVDRSASTDTQYF.

This clonotype was observed many times. The DNA of the CDR3 is TGTGCCAGCAGCCAGGGGACTTCTGAAGCTTTCTTT. This sequence encodes CASSQGTSEAFF. The chain carries TRBV27 and TRBJ1-1; perhaps TRBD1 as D (6 bases). The CDR3 consists of 12 residues. With 6 bases removed from V and 6 bases from J, the gap between germline ends came to 11 bases. The germline V gene has CDR1 MNHEY and CDR2 SMNVEV (reference sequence).

The rearrangement uses TRBV6-1 and TRBJ2-1, with D unclear. Germline CDR1 is MNHNS and CDR2 is SASEGT. The CDR3 totals 18 residues. Trimming took 4 bases from V and 8 from J, leaving 27 bases between them. CDR3 loop: CASSARYLPPPSLDEQFF. DNA of the CDR3: TGTGCCAGCAGTGCAAGATATTTACCCCCCCCCTCACTGGATGAGCAGTTCTTC.

This clonotype has at least ten counts. The CDR3 sequence: CASGTGGAGYTF. The CDR3 DNA reads TGTGCCAGCGGGACAGGGGGGGCTGGCTACACCTTC. J is TRBJ1-2 and V is TRBV28; 11 nucleotides line up with TRBD1. The length of the CDR3 is 12 residues. Germline CDR1 MDHEN, CDR2 SYDVKM. V trimming: 8 bases; J trimming: 7 bases; junction bases outside the gene matches: 3.

This clonotype was seen ten or more times. This sequence joins TRBV18 and TRBJ2-7; D is unclear. Germline V gives CDR1 KGHSH, CDR2 LQKENI. V lost 3 bases and J lost 1, with 13 bases in between. The CDR3 loop spans 15 amino acids. The CDR3 nucleotides are TGTGCCAGCTCACCGAGAACCCGCCAGTCCTACGAGCAGTACTTC. It is translated as CASSPRTRQSYEQYF. The variable domain in full, with the rest retrieved from reference TRBV18 and TRBJ2-7, is NAGVMQNPRHLVRRRGQEARLRCSPMKGHSHVYWYRQLPEEGLKFMVYLQKENIIDESGMPKERFSAEFPKEGPSILRIQQVVRGDSAAYFCASSPRTRQSYEQYFGPGTRLTVT.

This clonotype was observed at least ten times. The CDR3 DNA reads TGTGCCAGCAGTTCAGGGGACGGCGGCTATGGCTACACCTTC. Amino acid sequence: CASSSGDGGYGYTF. V and J are TRBV28 and TRBJ1-2; D is perhaps TRBD1 (6 bases). The CDR3 is made up of 14 amino acids. The germline V gene encodes CDR1 MDHEN and CDR2 SYDVKM. V was trimmed by 4 bases and J by 4 bases, leaving 13 bases between them.

Details on this clonotype: It may be a read error: a sequence one base away is much more abundant. The genes are TRBV7-9 and TRBJ2-3; 8 bases fit TRBD2. Trimming took 5 bases from V and 3 from J; bases not matched to a gene: 13. CDR3 size: 17 residues. Germline CDR1 and CDR2: SEHNR and FQNEAQ (reference sequence). In nucleotides, the CDR3 is TGTGCCAGCAGCCCTATACGACTAGCGCTTGAGACAGATACGCAGTATTTT. Translation: CASSPIRLALETDTQYF.